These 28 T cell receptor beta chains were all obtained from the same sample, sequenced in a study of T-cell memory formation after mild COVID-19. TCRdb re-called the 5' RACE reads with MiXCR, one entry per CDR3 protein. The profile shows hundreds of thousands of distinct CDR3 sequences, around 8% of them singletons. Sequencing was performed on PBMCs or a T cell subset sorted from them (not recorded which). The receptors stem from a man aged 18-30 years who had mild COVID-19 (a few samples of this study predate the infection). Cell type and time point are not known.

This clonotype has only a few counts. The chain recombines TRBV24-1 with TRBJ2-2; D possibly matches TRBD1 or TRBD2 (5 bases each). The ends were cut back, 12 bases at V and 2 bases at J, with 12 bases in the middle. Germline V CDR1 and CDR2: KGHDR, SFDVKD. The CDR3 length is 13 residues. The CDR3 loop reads CAARDQNTGELFF. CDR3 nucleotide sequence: TGTGCCGCCCGGGACCAAAACACCGGGGAGCTGTTTTTT.

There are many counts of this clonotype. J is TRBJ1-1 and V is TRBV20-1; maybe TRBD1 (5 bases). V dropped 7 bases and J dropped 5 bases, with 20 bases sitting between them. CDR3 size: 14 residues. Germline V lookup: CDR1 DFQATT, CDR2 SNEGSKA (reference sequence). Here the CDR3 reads CSGRDGGQWTEAFF. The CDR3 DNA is TGCAGTGGCAGGGACGGCGGCCAATGGACTGAAGCTTTCTTT.

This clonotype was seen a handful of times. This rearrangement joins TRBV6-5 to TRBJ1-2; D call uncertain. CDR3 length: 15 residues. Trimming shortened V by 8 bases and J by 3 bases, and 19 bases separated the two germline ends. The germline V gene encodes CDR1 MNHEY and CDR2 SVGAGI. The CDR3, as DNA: TGTGCCAGCCGACCTTCATGGGGAAAGGACTATGGCTACACCTTC. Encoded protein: CASRPSWGKDYGYTF.

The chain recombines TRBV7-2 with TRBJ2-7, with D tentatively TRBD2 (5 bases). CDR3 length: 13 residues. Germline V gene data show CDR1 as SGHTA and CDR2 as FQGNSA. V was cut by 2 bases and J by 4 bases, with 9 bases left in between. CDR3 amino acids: CASSLSGRYEQYV. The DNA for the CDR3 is TGTGCCAGCAGCTTAAGCGGTCGGTACGAGCAGTACGTC.

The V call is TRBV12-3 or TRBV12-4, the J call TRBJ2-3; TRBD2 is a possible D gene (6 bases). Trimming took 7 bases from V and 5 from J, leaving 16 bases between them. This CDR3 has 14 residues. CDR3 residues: CASKIAGTGDTQYF. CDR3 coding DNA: TGTGCCAGCAAAATCGCGGGGACGGGAGATACGCAGTATTTT.

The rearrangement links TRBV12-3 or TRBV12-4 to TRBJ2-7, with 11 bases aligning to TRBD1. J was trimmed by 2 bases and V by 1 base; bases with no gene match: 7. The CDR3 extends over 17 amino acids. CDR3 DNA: TGTGCCAGCAGTTTAGTCCCCGGGACAGGGGGTACCTACGAGCAGTACTTC. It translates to CASSLVPGTGGTYEQYF.

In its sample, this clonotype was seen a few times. CDR3 loop: CASSRWASGGYEQYV. The CDR3 DNA reads TGTGCCAGCAGCCGTTGGGCTAGCGGGGGCTACGAGCAGTACGTC. This chain joins TRBV11-2 and TRBJ2-7, with 10 bases lining up with TRBD2. Trimming at V came to 5 bases and at J to 3 bases, leaving 7 bases not matched to a gene. The CDR3 totals 15 residues. The V gene's germline CDR1 is SGHAT and CDR2 FQNNGV.

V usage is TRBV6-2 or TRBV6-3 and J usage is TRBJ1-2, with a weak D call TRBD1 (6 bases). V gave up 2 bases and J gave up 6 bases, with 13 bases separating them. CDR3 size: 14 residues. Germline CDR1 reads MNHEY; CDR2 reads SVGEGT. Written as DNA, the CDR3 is TGTGCCAGCAGTTACGGCAGGGGAATAAATGGCTACACCTTC. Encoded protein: CASSYGRGINGYTF.

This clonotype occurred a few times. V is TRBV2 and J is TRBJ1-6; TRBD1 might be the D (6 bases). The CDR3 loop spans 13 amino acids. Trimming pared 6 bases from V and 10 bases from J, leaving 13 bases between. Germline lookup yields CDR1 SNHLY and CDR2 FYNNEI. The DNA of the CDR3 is TGTGCCAGCAGCCCCACAGGGCGCTCACCCCTCCACTTT. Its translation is CASSPTGRSPLHF.

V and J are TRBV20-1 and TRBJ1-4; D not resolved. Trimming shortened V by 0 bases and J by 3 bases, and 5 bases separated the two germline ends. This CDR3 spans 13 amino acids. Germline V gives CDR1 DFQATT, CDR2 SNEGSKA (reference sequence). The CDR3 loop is CSAREAANEKLFF. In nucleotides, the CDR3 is TGCAGTGCTAGAGAGGCGGCTAATGAAAAACTGTTTTTT.

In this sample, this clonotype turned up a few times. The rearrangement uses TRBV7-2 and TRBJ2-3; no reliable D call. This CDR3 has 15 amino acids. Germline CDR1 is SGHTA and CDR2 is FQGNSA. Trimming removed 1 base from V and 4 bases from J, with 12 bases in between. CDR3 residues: CASSLVLGWADTQYF. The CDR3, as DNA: TGTGCCAGCAGCTTAGTCCTAGGTTGGGCAGATACGCAGTATTTT.

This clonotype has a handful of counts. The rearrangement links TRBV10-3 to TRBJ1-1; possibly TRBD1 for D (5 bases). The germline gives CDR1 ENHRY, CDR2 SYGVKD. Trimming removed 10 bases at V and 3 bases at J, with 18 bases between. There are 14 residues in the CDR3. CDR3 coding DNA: TGTGCCACCTCACAGGTTTCCCCGTACACTGAAGCTTTCTTT. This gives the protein CATSQVSPYTEAFF.

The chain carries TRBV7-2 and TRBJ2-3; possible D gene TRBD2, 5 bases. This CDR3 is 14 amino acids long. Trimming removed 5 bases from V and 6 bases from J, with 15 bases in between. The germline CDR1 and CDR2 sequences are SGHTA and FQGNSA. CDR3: CASSRVDYMDTQYF. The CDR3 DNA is TGTGCCAGCAGCCGCGTAGACTACATGGATACGCAGTATTTT.

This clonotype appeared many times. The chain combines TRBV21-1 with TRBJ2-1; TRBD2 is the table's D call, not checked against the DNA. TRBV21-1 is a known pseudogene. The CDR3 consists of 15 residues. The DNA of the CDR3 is TGTGCCAGCAGCCCGGGTAGCGGGGGTTGGGGTGAGCAGTTCTTC. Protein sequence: CASSPGSGGWGEQFF.

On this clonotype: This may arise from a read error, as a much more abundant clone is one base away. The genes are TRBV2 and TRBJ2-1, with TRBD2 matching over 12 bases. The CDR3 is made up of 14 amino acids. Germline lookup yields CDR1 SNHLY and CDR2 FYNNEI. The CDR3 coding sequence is TGTTCCAGCAGCCTAGCGGGGGGGCCCGATGAGCAGTTCTTC. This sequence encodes CSSSLAGGPDEQFF.

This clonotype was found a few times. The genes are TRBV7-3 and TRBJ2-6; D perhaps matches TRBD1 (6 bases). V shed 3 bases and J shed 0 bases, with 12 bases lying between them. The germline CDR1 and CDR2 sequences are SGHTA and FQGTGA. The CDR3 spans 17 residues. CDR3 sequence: CASSLQGKSSGANVLTF. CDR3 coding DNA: TGTGCCAGCAGCTTGCAGGGGAAGAGCTCTGGGGCCAACGTCCTGACTTTC.

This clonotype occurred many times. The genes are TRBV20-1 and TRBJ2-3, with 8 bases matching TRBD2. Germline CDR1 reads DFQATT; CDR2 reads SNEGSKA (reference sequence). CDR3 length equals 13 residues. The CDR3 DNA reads TGCAGCGCAAGCGGGGGTAGCACAGATACGCAGTATTTT. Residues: CSASGGSTDTQYF.

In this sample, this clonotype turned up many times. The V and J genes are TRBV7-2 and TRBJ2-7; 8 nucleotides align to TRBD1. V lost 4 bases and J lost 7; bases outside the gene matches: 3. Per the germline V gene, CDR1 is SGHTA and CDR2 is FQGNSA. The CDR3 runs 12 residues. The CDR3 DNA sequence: TGTGCCAGCAGCTGGGACAGGCGGGAGCAGTACTTC. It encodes CASSWDRREQYF.

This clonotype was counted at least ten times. CDR3 nucleotide sequence: TGCGCCAGCAGCTTGTTCGGGGAAGAGACCCAGTACTTC. Protein product: CASSLFGEETQYF. The genes are TRBV5-1 and TRBJ2-5; D is perhaps TRBD2 (5 bases). This CDR3 has 13 amino acids. CDR1 and CDR2 (germline): SGHRS, YFSETQ. Trimming took 1 base from V and 3 from J, leaving 7 bases between them.

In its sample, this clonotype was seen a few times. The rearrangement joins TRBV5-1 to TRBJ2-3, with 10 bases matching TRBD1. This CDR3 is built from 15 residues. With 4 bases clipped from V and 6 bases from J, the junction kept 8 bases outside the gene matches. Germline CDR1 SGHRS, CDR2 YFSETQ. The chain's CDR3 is CASSQRQGQGDTQYF. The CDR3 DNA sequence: TGCGCCAGCAGCCAGAGACAGGGACAGGGGGATACGCAGTATTTT.

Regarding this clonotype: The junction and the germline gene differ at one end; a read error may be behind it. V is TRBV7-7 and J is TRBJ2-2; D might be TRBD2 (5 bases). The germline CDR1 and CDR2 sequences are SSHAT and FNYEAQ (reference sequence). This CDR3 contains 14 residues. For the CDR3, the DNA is TGTGCTAGCAGCTCCCGGGGTACGGGCGGGGAGCTGTTTTTT. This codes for CASSSRGTGGELFF.

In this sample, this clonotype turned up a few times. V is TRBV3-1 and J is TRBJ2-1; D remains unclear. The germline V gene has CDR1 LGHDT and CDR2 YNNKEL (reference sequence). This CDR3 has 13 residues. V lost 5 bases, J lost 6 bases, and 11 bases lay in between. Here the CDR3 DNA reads TGTGCCAGCAGCTTCCAGCTGGGCAATGAGCAGTTCTTC. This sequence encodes CASSFQLGNEQFF.

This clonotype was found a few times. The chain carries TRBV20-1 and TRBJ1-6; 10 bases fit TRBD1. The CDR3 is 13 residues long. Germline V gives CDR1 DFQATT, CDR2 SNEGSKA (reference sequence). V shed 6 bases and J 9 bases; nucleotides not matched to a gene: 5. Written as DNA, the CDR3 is TGCAGTGCCCGGGACAGGGGAATTTCACCCCTCCACTTT. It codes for CSARDRGISPLHF.

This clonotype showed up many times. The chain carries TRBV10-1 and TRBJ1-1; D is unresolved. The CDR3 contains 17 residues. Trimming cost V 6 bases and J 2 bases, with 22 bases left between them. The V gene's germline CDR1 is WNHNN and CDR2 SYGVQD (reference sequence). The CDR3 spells CASRENAGHQVNTEAFF. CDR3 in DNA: TGCGCCAGCAGAGAGAACGCGGGTCACCAAGTCAACACTGAAGCTTTCTTT.

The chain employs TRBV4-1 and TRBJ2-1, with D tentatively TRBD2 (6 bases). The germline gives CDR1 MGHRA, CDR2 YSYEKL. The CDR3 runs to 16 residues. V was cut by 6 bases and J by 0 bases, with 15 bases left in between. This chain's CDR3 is CASRNSGTGSYNEQFF. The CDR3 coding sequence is TGCGCCAGCAGAAATAGCGGCACAGGCTCCTACAATGAGCAGTTCTTC.

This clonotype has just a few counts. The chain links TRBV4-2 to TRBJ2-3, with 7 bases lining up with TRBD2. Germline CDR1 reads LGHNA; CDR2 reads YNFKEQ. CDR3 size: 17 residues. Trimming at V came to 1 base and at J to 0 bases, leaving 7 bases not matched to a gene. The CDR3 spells CASSQVWGGASTDTQYF. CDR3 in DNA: TGTGCCAGCAGCCAAGTGTGGGGGGGAGCTAGCACAGATACGCAGTATTTT.

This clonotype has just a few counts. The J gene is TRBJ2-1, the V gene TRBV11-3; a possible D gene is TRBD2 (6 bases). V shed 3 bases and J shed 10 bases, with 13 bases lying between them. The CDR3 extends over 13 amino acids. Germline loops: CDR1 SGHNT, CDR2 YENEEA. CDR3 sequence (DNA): TGTGCCAGCAGCTTGGGTAGCGGCGGCGAGCAGTTCTTC. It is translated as CASSLGSGGEQFF.

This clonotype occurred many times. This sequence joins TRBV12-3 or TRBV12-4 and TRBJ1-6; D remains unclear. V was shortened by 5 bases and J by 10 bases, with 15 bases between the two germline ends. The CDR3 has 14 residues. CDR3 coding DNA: TGTGCCAGCAGTCGGACGGCTGAAGGGTCACCCCTCCACTTT. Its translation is CASSRTAEGSPLHF.